This TCR gamma chain originates from a study of gamma-delta chains in newborns, infants, children. The CDR3 has 18 residues. Germline V gene data show CDR1 as GITISATS and CDR2 as ISYDGTV (reference sequence). V was pared by 0 bases and J by 14 bases, with 16 bases of the junction left unmatched. TCRdb redid the clone calls on the reads with CATT. The table has some 830 gamma-chain clones, over 2% seen once; the top ten hold roughly a quarter. The sequenced material came from blood. This TCR was recovered from a child who was a newborn, infant or young child, either healthy, febrile or measles-vaccinated (not recorded which). The chain is built from TRGV9 and TRGJP. CDR3 DNA sequence: TGTGCCTTGTGGGAGGTGCATTTGTCAGAGCTGAGCAAAAAAATCAAGGTATTT. Amino acid sequence: CALWEVHLSELSKKIKVF.